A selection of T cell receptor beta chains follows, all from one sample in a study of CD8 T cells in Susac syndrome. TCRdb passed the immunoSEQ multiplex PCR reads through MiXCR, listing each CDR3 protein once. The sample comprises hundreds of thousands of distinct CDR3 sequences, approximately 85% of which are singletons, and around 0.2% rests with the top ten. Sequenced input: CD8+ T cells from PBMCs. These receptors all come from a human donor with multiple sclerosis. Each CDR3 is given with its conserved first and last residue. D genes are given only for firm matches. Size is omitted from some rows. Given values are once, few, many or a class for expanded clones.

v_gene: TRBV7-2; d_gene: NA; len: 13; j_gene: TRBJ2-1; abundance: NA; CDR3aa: CASSFIPGNEQFF; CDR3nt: TGTGCCAGCAGCTTCATTCCTGGGAATGAGCAGTTCTTC
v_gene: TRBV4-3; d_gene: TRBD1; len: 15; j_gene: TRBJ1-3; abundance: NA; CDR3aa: CASSQRQGAENTIYF; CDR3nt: TGCGCCAGCAGCCAGCGACAGGGGGCTGAAAACACCATATATTTT
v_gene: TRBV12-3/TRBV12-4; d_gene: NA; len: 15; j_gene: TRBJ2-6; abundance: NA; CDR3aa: CASSPQNSGANVLTF; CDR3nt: TGTGCCAGCAGCCCCCAAAACTCTGGGGCCAACGTCCTGACTTTC
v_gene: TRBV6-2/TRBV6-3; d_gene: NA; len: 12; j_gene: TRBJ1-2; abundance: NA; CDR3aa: CASSPGVGGYTF; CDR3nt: TGTGCCAGCAGCCCAGGGGTTGGAGGCTACACCTTC
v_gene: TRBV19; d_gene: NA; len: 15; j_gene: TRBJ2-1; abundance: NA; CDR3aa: CASTPFDTPNNEQFF; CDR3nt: TGTGCCAGTACTCCCTTTGACACTCCGAACAATGAGCAGTTCTTC
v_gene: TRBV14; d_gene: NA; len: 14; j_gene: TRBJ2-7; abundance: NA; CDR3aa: CASSPSGTLYEQYF; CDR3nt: TGTGCCAGCAGCCCATCCGGGACGCTCTACGAGCAGTACTTC
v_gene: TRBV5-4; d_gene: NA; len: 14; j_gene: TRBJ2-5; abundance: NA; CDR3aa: CASRDSTVQETQYF; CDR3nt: TGTGCCAGCAGGGACAGTACTGTCCAAGAGACCCAGTACTTC
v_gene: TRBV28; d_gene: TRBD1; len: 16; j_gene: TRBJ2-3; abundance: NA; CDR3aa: CASSYGPGQGEGTQYF; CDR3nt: TGTGCCAGCAGTTACGGTCCGGGACAGGGGGAGGGTACGCAGTATTTT
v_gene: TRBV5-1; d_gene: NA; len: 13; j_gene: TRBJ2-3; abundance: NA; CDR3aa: CASSLSLWDTQYF; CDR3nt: TGCGCCAGCAGCTTGAGTTTGTGGGATACGCAGTATTTT
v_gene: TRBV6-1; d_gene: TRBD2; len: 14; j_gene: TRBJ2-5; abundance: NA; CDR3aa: CASSHTSVAETQYF; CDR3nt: TGTGCCAGCAGTCATACTAGCGTTGCAGAGACCCAGTACTTC
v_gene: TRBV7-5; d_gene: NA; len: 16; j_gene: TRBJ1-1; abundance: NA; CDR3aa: CISVPEAPQGNTEAFF; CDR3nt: NA
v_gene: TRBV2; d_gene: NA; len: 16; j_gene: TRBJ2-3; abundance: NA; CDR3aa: CASSEAGTPSTDTQYF; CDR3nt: TGTGCCAGCAGTGAAGCAGGGACCCCAAGCACAGATACGCAGTATTTT
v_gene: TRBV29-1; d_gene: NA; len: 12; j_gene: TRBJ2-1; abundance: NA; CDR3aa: CSARASPNEQFF; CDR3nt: TGCAGCGCGCGGGCTAGTCCCAATGAGCAGTTCTTC
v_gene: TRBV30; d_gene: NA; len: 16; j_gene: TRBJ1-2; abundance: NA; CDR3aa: CAWRGGGLRLNYGYTF; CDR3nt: TGTGCCTGGAGGGGTGGGGGATTGCGCCTTAACTATGGCTACACCTTC
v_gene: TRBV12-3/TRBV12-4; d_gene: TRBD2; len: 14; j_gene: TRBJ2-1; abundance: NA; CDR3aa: CASSSPSGRNEQFF; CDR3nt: TGTGCCAGCAGTTCCCCTAGCGGGAGAAATGAGCAGTTCTTC
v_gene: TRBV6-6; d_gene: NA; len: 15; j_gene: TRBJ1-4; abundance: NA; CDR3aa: CASYAKSTPKEKLFF; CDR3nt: TGTGCCAGCTATGCCAAGTCAACGCCGAAGGAAAAACTGTTTTTT
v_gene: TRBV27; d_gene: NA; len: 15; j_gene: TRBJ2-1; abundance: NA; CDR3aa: CASSLWGRLNNEQFF; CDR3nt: TGTGCCAGCAGTTTATGGGGGCGGTTGAACAATGAGCAGTTCTTC
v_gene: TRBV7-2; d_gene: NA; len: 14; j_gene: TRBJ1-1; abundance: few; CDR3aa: CASSFGQSNTEAFF; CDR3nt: TGTGCCAGCAGCTTTGGCCAGTCGAACACTGAAGCTTTCTTT
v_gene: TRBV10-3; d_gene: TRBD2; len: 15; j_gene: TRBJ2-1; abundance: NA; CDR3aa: CVISESSSGHNEQFF; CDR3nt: TGTGTCATCAGTGAGTCATCTAGCGGCCACAATGAGCAGTTCTTC
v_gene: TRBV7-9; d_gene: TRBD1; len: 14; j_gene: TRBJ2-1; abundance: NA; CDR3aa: CASSLRQGNNEQFF; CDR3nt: TGTGCCAGCAGCTTACGACAGGGGAACAATGAGCAGTTCTTC
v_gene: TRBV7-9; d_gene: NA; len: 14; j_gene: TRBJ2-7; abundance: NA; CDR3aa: CASSGERGPYEQYF; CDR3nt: TGTGCCAGCAGCGGAGAACGGGGTCCCTACGAGCAGTACTTC
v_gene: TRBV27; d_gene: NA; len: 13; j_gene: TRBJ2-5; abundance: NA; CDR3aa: CASSLSARETQYF; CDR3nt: TGTGCCAGCAGTTTAAGCGCCAGAGAGACCCAGTACTTC
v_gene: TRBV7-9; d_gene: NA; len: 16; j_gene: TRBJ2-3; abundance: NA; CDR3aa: CASSLEAGRDTDTQYF; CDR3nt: TGTGCCAGCAGCCTAGAGGCAGGGAGAGACACAGATACGCAGTATTTT
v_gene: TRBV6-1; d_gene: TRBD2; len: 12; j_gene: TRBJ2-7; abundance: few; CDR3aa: CASSYPSGVKYF; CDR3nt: TGTGCCAGCAGTTATCCCAGCGGGGTAAAGTACTTC
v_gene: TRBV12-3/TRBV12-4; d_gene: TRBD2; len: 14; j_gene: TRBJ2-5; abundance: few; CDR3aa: CASSGLAGQETQYF; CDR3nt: TGTGCCAGCAGCGGACTAGCTGGGCAAGAGACCCAGTACTTC
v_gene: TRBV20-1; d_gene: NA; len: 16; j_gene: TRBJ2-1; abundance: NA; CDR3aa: CSARDMFSRSYNEQFF; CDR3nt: TGCAGTGCTAGAGATATGTTCTCTCGCTCCTACAATGAGCAGTTCTTC
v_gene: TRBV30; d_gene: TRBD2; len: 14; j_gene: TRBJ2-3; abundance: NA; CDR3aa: CAWTRTSGTDTQYF; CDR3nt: TGTGCCTGGACGAGGACTAGCGGCACAGATACGCAGTATTTT
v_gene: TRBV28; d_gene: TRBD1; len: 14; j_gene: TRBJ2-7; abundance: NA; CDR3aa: CASRQGMSSYEQYF; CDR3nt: TGTGCCAGTAGACAGGGGATGAGCTCCTACGAGCAGTACTTC
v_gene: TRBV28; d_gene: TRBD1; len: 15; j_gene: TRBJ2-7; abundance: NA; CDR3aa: CASSLQRDRGTEQYF; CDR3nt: TGTGCCAGCAGTCTACAACGGGACAGGGGGACCGAGCAGTACTTC
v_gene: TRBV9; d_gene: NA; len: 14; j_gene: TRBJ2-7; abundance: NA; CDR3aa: CASSVEWTFYEQYF; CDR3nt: TGTGCCAGCAGCGTAGAGTGGACTTTCTACGAGCAGTACTTC
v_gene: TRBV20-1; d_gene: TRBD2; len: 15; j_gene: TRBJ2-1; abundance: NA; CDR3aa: CSARIWLAGYNEQFF; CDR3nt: TGCAGTGCTAGGATCTGGCTAGCGGGTTACAATGAGCAGTTCTTC
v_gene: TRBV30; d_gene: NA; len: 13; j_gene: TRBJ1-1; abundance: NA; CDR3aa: CAWSHGMNTEAFF; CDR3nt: TGTGCCTGGAGTCACGGGATGAACACTGAAGCTTTCTTT
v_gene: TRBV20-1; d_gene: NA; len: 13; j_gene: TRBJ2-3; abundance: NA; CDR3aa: CSARGGDTDTQYF; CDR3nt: TGCAGTGCTAGAGGGGGGGACACAGATACGCAGTATTTT
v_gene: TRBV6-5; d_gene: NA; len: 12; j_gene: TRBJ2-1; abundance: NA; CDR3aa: CASSYSAPLWFF; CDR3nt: TGTGCCAGCAGTTACTCGGCCCCCCTCTGGTTCTTC
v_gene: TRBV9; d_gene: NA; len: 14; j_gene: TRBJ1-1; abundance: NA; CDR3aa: CASSVNSAGTEAFF; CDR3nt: TGTGCCAGCAGCGTAAACTCCGCGGGGACTGAAGCTTTCTTT
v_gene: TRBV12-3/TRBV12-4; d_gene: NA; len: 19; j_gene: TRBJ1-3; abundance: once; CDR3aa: CASRPQDGSKIPPGNTIYF; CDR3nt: TGTGCCAGCAGGCCTCAAGACGGGAGCAAAATACCACCTGGAAACACCATATATTTT